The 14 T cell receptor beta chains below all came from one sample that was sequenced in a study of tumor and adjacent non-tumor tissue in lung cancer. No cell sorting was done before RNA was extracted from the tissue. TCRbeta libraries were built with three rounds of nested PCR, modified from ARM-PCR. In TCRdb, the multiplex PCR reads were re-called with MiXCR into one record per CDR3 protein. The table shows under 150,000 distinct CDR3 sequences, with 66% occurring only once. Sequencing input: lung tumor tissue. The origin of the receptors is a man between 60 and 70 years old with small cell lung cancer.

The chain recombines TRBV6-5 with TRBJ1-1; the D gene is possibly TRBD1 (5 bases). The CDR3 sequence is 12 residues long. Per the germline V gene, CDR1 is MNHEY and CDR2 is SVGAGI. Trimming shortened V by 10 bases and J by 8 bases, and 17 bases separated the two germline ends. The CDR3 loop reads CAIHRGRTEAFF. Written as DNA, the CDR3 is TGTGCCATCCACCGGGGCAGGACCGAAGCTTTCTTT.

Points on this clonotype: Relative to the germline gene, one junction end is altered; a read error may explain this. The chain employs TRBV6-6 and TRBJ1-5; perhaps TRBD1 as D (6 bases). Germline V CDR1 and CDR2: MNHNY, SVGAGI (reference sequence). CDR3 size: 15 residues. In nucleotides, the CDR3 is TGTGCCAGAAGTTCGCAACAACAGGGTTTACAGCCCCAGCATTTT. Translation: CARSSQQQGLQPQHF.

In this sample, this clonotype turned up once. CDR3 in DNA: TGTACCAACAGAGGGGGGCTAGCGCCAGGCTACGAGCAATACGTC. This translates into CTNRGGLAPGYEQYV. The rearrangement links TRBV6-5 to TRBJ2-7; D may be TRBD1 or TRBD2 (6 bases each). Germline lookup yields CDR1 MNHEY and CDR2 SVGAGI. CDR3 length equals 15 residues.

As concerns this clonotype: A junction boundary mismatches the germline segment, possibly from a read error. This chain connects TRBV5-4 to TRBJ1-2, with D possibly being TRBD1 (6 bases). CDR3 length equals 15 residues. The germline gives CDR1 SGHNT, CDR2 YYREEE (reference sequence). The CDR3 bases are TGTGCCAACAGCTCTTACAGGGAACTTAACTATGGCCACACCTTC. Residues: CANSSYRELNYGHTF.

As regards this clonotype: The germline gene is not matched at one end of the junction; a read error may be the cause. The CDR3 DNA reads TGCAGTCCTAGAGATAGCGGGAGGGCATCCTACAATGAGCAGTTCTTC. Translated, it gives CSPRDSGRASYNEQFF. The chain combines TRBV20-1 with TRBJ2-1; 11 nucleotides match TRBD2. Germline V gene sequence: CDR1 DFQATT, CDR2 SNEGSKA (reference sequence). The CDR3 loop spans 16 amino acids.

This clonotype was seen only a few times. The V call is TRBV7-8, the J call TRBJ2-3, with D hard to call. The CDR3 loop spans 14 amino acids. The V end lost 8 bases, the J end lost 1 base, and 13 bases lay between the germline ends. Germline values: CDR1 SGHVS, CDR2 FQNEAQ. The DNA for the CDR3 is TGTGCCAGCCTTCCCCAGTCCCGCACAGATACGCAGTATTTT. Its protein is CASLPQSRTDTQYF.

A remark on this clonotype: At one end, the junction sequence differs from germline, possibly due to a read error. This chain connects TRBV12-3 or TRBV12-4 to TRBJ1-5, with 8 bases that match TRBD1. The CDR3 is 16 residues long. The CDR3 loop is CAGSNGGQGSDQPQHF. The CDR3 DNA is TGTGCCGGCAGTAACGGTGGACAGGGTAGCGATCAGCCCCAGCATTTT.

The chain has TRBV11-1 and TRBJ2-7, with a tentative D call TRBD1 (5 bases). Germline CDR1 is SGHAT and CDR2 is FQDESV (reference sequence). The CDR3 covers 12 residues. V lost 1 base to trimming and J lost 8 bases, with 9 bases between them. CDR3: CASSLGRAKQYV. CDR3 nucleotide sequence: TGTGCCAGCAGCTTAGGCAGGGCCAAGCAGTACGTC.

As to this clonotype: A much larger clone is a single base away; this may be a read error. The CDR3 protein is CASSSVTGEQPQHF. CDR3 coding DNA: TGCGCCAGCAGCTCCGTGACAGGGGAACAGCCCCAGCATTTT. The genes are TRBV5-1 and TRBJ1-5, with 8 bases aligning to TRBD1. V shed 3 bases and J 7 bases; nucleotides not matched to a gene: 6. The CDR3 contains 14 residues. Germline values: CDR1 SGHRS, CDR2 YFSETQ.

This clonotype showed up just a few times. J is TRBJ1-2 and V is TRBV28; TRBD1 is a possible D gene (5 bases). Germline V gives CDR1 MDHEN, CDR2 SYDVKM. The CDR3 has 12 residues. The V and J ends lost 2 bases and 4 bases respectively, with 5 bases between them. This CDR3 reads CASSLQGYGYTF. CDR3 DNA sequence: TGTGCCAGCAGTTTACAGGGCTATGGCTACACCTTC.

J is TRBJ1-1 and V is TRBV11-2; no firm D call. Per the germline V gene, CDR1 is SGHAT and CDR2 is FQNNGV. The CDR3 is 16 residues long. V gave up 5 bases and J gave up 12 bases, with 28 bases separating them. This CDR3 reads CASSPVPVPLEVSPFF. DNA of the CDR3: TGTGCCAGCAGCCCGGTCCCGGTACCCTTGGAGGTATCTCCTTTCTTT.

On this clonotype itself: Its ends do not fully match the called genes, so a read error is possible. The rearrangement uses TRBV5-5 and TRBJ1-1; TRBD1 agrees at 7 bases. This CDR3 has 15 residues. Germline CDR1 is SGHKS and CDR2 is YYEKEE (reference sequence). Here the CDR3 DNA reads TGTGCCAGCAGCTTGGACTACAGGGGAGAAACTGAAACTTTCTTT. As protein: CASSLDYRGETETFF.

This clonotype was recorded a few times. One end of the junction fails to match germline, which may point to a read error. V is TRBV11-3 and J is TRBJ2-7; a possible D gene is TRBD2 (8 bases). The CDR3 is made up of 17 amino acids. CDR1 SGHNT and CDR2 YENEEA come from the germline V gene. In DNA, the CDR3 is TGTGCCAGCAGCTTTAGCGGGGACAGCTCCACTGTCTACAAGCAGTACTTC. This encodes CASSFSGDSSTVYKQYF.

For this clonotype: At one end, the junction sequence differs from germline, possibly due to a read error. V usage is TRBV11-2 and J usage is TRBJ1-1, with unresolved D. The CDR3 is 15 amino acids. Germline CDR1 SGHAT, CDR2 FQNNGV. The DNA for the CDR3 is TGTGCCAGCAGCTTTCGTCCAGGTGCGAACACTGAAGCTTTATTT. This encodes CASSFRPGANTEALF.